This TCR beta chain was sequenced in a study of blood T cell repertoires in COVID-19. On the study more broadly: From T cells, B-cell-depleted T cells, or PBMCs came the material, which was cDNA or gDNA.

This CDR3 is built from 14 residues. Germline CDR1 and CDR2: SGHRS and YFSETQ. The V and J ends lost 7 bases and 5 bases, in that order; junction bases with no gene match: 11. Authors' data handling: The assay estimated nucleated cells by amplifying reference gene primers. Clones were sequenced by immunoSEQ multiplex PCR, and TCRdb holds only the in-frame ones, with some missing. V, J and clone size derive from that table, while D and trimming were established from the DNA sequence. In the table there are 150,000 or so clones, 85% of which are singletons. The gene calls are TRBV5-1 and TRBJ2-7, with 8 bases identical to TRBD2. This receptor was taken from a woman between 40 and 55 years old with active or convalescent COVID-19. Sequenced sample: peripheral blood. The chain's CDR3 is CASSGGSSLDEQYF. CDR3 coding DNA: TGCGCCAGCTCGGGGGGGAGTAGTCTAGACGAGCAGTACTTC.